This T cell receptor beta chain was captured in a study of blood T cell repertoires in COVID-19. Across the whole study: Sources were T cells, B-cell-depleted T cells, or PBMCs; the material itself was cDNA or gDNA.

The germline V gene encodes CDR1 SGHRS and CDR2 YFSETQ. The CDR3 has 16 residues. With 3 bases clipped from V and 3 bases from J, the junction kept 4 bases outside the gene matches. Only in-frame clones appear in the TCRdb table, and some are missing; sequencing was by immunoSEQ multiplex PCR. The repertoire holds 250,000 to 300,000 clones, about 88% seen once, with about 12% in the top ten. The V and J genes are TRBV5-1 and TRBJ2-5, with 14 bases fitting TRBD2. This clonotype was obtained from a woman aged 70-85 years with COVID-19, enrolled during active disease. The sequencing input was peripheral blood. This CDR3 is CASSSQTSGGEETQYF. As DNA, the CDR3 is TGCGCCAGCAGCTCCCAGACTAGCGGGGGGGAAGAGACCCAGTACTTC.